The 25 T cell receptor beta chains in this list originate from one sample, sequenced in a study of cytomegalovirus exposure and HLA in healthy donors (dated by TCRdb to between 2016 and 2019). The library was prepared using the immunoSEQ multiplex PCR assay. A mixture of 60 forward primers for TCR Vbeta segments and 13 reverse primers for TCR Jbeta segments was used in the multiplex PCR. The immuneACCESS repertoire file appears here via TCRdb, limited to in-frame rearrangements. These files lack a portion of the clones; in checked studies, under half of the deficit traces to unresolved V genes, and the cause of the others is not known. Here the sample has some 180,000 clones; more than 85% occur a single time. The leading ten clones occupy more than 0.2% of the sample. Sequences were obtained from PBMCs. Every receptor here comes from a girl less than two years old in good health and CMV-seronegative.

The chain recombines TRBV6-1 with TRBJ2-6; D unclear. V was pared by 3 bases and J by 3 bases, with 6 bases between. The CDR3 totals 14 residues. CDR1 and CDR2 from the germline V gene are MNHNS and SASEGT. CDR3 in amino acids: CASSESGGANVLTF. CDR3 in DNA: TGTGCCAGCAGTGAGTCGGGTGGGGCCAACGTCCTGACTTTC.

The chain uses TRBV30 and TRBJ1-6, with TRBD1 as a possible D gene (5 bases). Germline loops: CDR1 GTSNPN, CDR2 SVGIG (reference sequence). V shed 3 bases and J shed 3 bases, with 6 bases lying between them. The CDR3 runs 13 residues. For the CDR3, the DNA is TGTGCCTGGAGCAGGGACTATAATTCACCCCTCCACTTT. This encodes CAWSRDYNSPLHF.

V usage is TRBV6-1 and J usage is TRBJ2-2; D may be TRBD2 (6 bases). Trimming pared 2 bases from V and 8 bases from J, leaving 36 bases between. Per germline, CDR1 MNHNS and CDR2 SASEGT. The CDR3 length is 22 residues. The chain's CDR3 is CASSEIRAWAGTEGGSVGELFF. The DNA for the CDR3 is TGTGCCAGCAGTGAAATACGGGCGTGGGCCGGGACGGAGGGAGGCTCGGTGGGGGAGCTGTTTTTT.

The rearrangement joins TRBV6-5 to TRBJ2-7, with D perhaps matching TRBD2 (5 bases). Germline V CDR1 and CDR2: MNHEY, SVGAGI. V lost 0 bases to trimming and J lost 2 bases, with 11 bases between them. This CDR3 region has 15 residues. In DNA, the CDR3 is TGTGCCAGCAGTTACTCAGCCAGCGGCGCCTACGAGCAGTACTTC. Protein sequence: CASSYSASGAYEQYF.

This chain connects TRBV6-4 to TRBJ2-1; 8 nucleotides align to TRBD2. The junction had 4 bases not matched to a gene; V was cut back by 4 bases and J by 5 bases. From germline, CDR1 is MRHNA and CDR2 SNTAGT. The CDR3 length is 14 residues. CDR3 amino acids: CASSALAENNEQFF. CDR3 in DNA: TGTGCCAGCAGTGCACTAGCGGAAAACAATGAGCAGTTCTTC.

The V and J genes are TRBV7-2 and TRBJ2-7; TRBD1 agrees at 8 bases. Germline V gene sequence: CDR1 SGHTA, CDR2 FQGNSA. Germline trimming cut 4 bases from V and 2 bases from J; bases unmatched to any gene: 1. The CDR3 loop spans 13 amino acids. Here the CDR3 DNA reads TGTGCCAGCAGCTGGGGACAGGCCTACGAGCAGTACTTC. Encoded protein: CASSWGQAYEQYF.

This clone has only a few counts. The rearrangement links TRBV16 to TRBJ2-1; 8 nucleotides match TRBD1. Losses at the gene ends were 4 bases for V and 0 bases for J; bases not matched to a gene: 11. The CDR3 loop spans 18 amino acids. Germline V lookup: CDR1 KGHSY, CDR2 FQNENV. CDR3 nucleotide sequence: TGTGCCAGCAGCCGTTCGTCAGGGGGCTTCAGCTCCTACAATGAGCAGTTCTTC. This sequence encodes CASSRSSGGFSSYNEQFF.

The CDR3 region has the DNA TGCGCCAGCAGCCCGAGGGGACAGGGGAGTGGCACTGAAGCTTTCTTT. It yields the protein CASSPRGQGSGTEAFF. The chain couples TRBV5-1 to TRBJ1-1, with 10 nucleotides matching TRBD1. Unmatched junction bases numbered 10, after V lost 4 bases and J lost 4 bases. The CDR3 has 16 residues. Germline values: CDR1 SGHRS, CDR2 YFSETQ.

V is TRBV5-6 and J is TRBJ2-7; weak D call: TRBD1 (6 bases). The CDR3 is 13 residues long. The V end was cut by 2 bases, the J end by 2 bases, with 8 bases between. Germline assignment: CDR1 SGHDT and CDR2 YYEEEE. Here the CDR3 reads CASSFGQTYEQYF. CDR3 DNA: TGTGCCAGCAGCTTCGGACAGACCTACGAGCAGTACTTC. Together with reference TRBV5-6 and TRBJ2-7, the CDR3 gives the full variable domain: DAGVTQSPTHLIKTRGQQVTLRCSPKSGHDTVSWYQQALGQGPQFIFQYYEEEERQRGNFPDRFSGHQFPNYSSELNVNALLLGDSALYLCASSFGQTYEQYFGPGTRLTVT.

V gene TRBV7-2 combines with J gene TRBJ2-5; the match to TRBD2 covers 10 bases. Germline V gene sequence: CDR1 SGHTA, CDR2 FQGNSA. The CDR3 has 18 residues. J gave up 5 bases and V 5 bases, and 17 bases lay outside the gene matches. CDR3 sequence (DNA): TGTGCCAGCAGCCCCACTAGCGGGACCAAGCTTCGGCGGGAGACCCAGTACTTC. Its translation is CASSPTSGTKLRRETQYF.

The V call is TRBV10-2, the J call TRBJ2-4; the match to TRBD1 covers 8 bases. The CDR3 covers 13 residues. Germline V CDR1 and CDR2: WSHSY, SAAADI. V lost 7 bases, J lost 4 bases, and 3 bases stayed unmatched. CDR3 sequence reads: CASIGTGKNIQYF. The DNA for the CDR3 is TGCGCCAGCATCGGGACAGGAAAAAACATTCAGTACTTC.

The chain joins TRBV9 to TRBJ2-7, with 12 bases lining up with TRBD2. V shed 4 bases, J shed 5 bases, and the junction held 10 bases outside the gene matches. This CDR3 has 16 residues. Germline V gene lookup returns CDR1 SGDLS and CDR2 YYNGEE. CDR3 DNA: TGTGCCAGCAGCTCTAGCGGGGGGGGTGGAATCAACGAGCAGTACTTC. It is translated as CASSSSGGGGINEQYF.

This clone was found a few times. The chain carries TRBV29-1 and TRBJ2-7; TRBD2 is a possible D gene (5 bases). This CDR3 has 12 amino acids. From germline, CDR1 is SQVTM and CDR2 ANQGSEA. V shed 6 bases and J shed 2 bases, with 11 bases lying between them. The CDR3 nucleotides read TGCAGCGTGATCTCCGGGACCTACGAGCAGTACTTC. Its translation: CSVISGTYEQYF.

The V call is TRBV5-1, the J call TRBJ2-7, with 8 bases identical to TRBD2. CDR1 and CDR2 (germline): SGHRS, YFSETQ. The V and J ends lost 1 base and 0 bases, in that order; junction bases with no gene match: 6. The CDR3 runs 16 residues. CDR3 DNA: TGCGCCAGCAGCTTGATCACTAGCGGCTACTCCTACGAGCAGTACTTC. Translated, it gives CASSLITSGYSYEQYF.

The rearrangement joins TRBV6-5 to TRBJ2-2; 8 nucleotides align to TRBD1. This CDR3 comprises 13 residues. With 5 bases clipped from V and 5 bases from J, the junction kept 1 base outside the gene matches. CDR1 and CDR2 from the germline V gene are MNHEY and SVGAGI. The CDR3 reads CASSRQGTGELFF. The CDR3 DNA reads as TGTGCCAGCAGTCGACAGGGGACCGGGGAGCTGTTTTTT.

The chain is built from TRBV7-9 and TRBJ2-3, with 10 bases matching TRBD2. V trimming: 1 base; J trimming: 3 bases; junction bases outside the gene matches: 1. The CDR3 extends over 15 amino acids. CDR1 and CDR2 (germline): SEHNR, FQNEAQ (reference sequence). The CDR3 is CASSLGTSGTDTQYF. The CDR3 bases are TGTGCCAGCAGCTTAGGGACTAGCGGTACAGATACGCAGTATTTT.

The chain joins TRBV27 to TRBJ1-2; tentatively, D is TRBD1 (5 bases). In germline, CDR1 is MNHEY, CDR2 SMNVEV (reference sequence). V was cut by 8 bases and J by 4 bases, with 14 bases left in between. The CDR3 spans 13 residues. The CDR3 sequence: CASRGSRTYGYTF. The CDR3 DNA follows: TGTGCCAGCCGGGGGAGTAGGACCTATGGCTACACCTTC.

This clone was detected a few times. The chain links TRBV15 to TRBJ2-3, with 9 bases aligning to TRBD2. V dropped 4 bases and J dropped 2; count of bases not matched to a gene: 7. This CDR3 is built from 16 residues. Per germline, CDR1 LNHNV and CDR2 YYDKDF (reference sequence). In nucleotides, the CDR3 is TGTGCCACCAGCATCAGGACTAGCGAGTTCACAGATACGCAGTATTTT. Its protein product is CATSIRTSEFTDTQYF.

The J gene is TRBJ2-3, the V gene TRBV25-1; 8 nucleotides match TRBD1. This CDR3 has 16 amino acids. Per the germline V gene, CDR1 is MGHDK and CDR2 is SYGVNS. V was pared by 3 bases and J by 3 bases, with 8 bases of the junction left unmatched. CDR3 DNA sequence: TGTGCCAGCAGTGACGAGGGCAGGGGGCAGACAGATACGCAGTATTTT. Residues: CASSDEGRGQTDTQYF.

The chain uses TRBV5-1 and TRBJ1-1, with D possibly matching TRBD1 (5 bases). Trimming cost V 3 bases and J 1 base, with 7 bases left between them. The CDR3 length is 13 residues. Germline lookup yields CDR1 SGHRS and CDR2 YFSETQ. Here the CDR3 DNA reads TGCGCCAGCAGCTCGGACACGAACACTGAAGCTTTCTTT. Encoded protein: CASSSDTNTEAFF.

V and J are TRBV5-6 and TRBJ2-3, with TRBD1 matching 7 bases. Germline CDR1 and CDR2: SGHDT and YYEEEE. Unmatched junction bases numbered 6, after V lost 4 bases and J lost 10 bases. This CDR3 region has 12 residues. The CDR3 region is CASSLRDSAQYF. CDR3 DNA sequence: TGTGCCAGCAGCCTCCGGGACAGCGCGCAGTATTTT.

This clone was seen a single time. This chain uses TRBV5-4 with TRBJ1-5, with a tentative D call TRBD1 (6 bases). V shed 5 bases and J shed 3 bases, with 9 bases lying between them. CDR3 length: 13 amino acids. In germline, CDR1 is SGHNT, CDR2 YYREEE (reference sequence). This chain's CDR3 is CASRDSDNQPQHF. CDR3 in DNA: TGTGCCAGCAGGGACAGCGACAATCAGCCCCAGCATTTT.

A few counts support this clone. CDR3 in amino acids: CASSRTEGNQPQHF. The CDR3 coding sequence is TGTGCCAGCAGCCGAACAGAAGGAAATCAGCCCCAGCATTTT. The chain employs TRBV6-5 and TRBJ1-5; D is uncertain. Germline assignment: CDR1 MNHEY and CDR2 SVGAGI. This CDR3 comprises 14 residues. Trimming removed 6 bases from V and 4 bases from J, with 13 bases in between.

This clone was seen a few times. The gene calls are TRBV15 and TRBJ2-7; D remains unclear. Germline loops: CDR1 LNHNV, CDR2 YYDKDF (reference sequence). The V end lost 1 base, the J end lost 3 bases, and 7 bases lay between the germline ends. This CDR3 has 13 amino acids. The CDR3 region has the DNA TGTGCCACCAGCAGAGGAGTTAGCTACGAGCAGTACTTC. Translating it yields CATSRGVSYEQYF. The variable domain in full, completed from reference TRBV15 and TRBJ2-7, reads DAMVIQNPRYQVTQFGKPVTLSCSQTLNHNVMYWYQQKSSQAPKLLFHYYDKDFNNEADTPDNFQSRRPNTSFCFLDIRSPGLGDTAMYLCATSRGVSYEQYFGPGTRLTVT.

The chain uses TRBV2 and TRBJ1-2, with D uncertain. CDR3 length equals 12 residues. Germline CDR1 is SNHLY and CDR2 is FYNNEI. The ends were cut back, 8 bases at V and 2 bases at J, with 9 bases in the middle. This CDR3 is CASSNSNYGYTF. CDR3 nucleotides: TGTGCCAGCTCCAACTCAAACTATGGCTACACCTTC.